A single sample gave rise to the 7 T cell receptor beta chains below, sequenced in a study of beta chain features in type 1 diabetes. Regarding the study as a whole: Moderate but significant shortening of TCRB CDR3s was recorded in all four CD4+ subsets from Type 1 diabetes patients.

Expressed TCRB transcripts were sequenced after all isolated RNA was converted to cDNA. TCRdb's copy holds only in-frame clones and misses some; the assay was immunoSEQ multiplex PCR. This table holds approximately 160,000 clones, 9% to 12% found once. Their antigen targets remain unknown. Sequencing was performed on central memory CD4+ T cells from blood. All receptors derive from a young man with type 1 diabetes.

This clone was counted a few times. The rearrangement joins TRBV10-3 to TRBJ2-2; 11 positions agree with TRBD2. Unmatched junction bases numbered 9, after V lost 5 bases and J lost 4 bases. CDR1 and CDR2 from the germline V gene are ENHRY and SYGVKD. The CDR3 totals 17 residues. CDR3 in amino acids: CAISPLAGGRGTGELFF. Written as DNA, the CDR3 is TGTGCCATCAGTCCCCTAGCGGGAGGCCGCGGCACCGGGGAGCTGTTTTTT.

This clone was seen at least ten times. The chain combines TRBV5-1 with TRBJ2-2; 8 positions match TRBD2. Per germline, CDR1 SGHRS and CDR2 YFSETQ. The junction had 5 bases not matched to a gene; V was cut back by 0 bases and J by 7 bases. This CDR3 has 15 residues. CDR3 loop: CASSLGLAMGGELFF. In DNA form, the CDR3 reads TGCGCCAGCAGCTTGGGACTAGCGATGGGCGGGGAGCTGTTTTTT.

The rearrangement joins TRBV5-4 to TRBJ1-4; TRBD1 matches at 8 bases. The CDR3 is made up of 15 amino acids. With 4 bases clipped from V and 8 bases from J, the junction kept 10 bases outside the gene matches. Per germline, CDR1 SGHNT and CDR2 YYREEE (reference sequence). Here the CDR3 reads CASSTDRAVEEKLFF. DNA for the CDR3: TGTGCCAGCAGCACGGACAGGGCGGTTGAAGAAAAACTGTTTTTT.

This clone has only a few counts. The V gene is TRBV9, the J gene TRBJ2-5; TRBD2 might be the D (6 bases). The germline V and J ends were trimmed by 5 bases and 2 bases, with 16 bases remaining between them. The CDR3 extends over 15 amino acids. CDR1 SGDLS and CDR2 YYNGEE come from the germline V gene. The CDR3 DNA reads TGTGCCAGCAGTGCCTCCCCGAGCGGGCAAGAGACCCAGTACTTC. As protein: CASSASPSGQETQYF.

This clone showed up just a few times. J is TRBJ1-1 and V is TRBV19; 9 bases are shared with TRBD1. This CDR3 contains 14 residues. Germline loops: CDR1 LNHDA, CDR2 SQIVND (reference sequence). After removal of 6 bases from V and 4 bases from J, the junction contained 6 bases not matched to a gene. Here the CDR3 reads CASRRQGGFTEAFF. The CDR3 DNA follows: TGTGCCAGTAGACGACAGGGGGGATTCACTGAAGCTTTCTTT.

This clone was seen a handful of times. The V call is TRBV29-1, the J call TRBJ1-1, with D possibly being TRBD1 (6 bases). Trimming pared 4 bases from V and 2 bases from J, leaving 14 bases between. The CDR3 contains 14 residues. Per the germline V gene, CDR1 is SQVTM and CDR2 is ANQGSEA. The CDR3 sequence is CSVGMDSRNTEAFF. As DNA, the CDR3 is TGCAGCGTTGGTATGGACAGCAGAAACACTGAAGCTTTCTTT.

The rearrangement uses TRBV28 and TRBJ1-5; weak D call: TRBD1 (6 bases). CDR1 is MDHEN and CDR2 is SYDVKM in the germline V gene. The V end lost 3 bases, the J end lost 1 base, and 19 bases lay between the germline ends. The CDR3 covers 18 residues. CDR3 DNA sequence: TGTGCCAGCAGTTTGGGCTCGGGGGGCCGGTCGAGCAATCAGCCCCAGCATTTT. It is translated as CASSLGSGGRSSNQPQHF.